The 21 T cell receptor beta chains below were found in one sample sequenced in a study of shared clonotypes between healthy human individuals. Measured with immunoSEQ multiplex PCR; TCRdb has only the in-frame clones, and not every one. The repertoire holds 600,000 to 700,000 clones, with 60% to 75% as singletons. The sample consisted of memory CD4+ T cells sorted from blood. Subset: CD45RA-negative fraction. Source of these receptors: a woman in her twenties or thirties in good health.

This sequence joins TRBV6-1 and TRBJ2-1; no firm D call. Germline CDR1 is MNHNS and CDR2 is SASEGT. Trimming removed 0 bases at V and 2 bases at J, with 8 bases between. The CDR3 has 15 residues. CDR3 bases: TGTGCCAGCAGTGAAGCTTATAGTACCTACAATGAGCAGTTCTTC. It codes for CASSEAYSTYNEQFF.

The chain recombines TRBV7-2 with TRBJ2-2; 7 nucleotides agree with TRBD2. V was pared by 4 bases and J by 7 bases, with 12 bases of the junction left unmatched. Germline V CDR1 and CDR2: SGHTA, FQGNSA. The CDR3 covers 16 residues. CDR3 sequence reads: CASSSRPTSVSGELFF. The CDR3 DNA reads as TGTGCCAGCAGCTCGCGCCCCACTAGCGTAAGCGGGGAGCTGTTTTTT.

This rearrangement joins TRBV15 to TRBJ2-1; the D is unclear. The V end lost 4 bases, the J end lost 6 bases, and 10 bases lay between the germline ends. CDR1 LNHNV and CDR2 YYDKDF come from the germline V gene (reference sequence). CDR3 length equals 13 residues. DNA for the CDR3: TGTGCCACCAGCACCCCGGACCTCAATGAGCAGTTCTTC. The encoded protein is CATSTPDLNEQFF. The entire variable domain, with the rest obtained from reference TRBV15 and TRBJ2-1, is as follows: DAMVIQNPRYQVTQFGKPVTLSCSQTLNHNVMYWYQQKSSQAPKLLFHYYDKDFNNEADTPDNFQSRRPNTSFCFLDIRSPGLGDTAMYLCATSTPDLNEQFFGPGTRLTVL.

This clone has just a few counts. V and J are TRBV2 and TRBJ2-7; 7 nucleotides match TRBD1. This CDR3 is 14 amino acids long. Per germline, CDR1 SNHLY and CDR2 FYNNEI. Trimming cost V 3 bases and J 6 bases; bases outside gene matches: 8. The CDR3 spells CASSEAGGLGEQYF. The DNA of the CDR3 is TGTGCCAGCAGTGAGGCAGGGGGTCTCGGCGAGCAGTACTTC.

Worth noting for this clone: A far more abundant clone sits one base away, making this likely a read error. The gene calls are TRBV4-2 and TRBJ1-2, with 7 positions matching TRBD1. Germline V CDR1 and CDR2: LGHNA, YNFKEQ. The CDR3 contains 15 residues. This CDR3 is CVSSNPGQRNYGYTF. CDR3 nucleotides: TGTGTCAGCAGCAACCCGGGACAGAGAAACTATGGCTACACCTTC.

The chain links TRBV9 to TRBJ2-1, with TRBD2 as a possible D gene (7 bases). This CDR3 spans 11 amino acids. The germline V gene encodes CDR1 SGDLS and CDR2 YYNGEE. V was shortened by 5 bases and J by 9 bases, with 9 bases between the two germline ends. The CDR3 loop reads CASSRGGEQFF. CDR3 bases: TGTGCCAGCAGTAGGGGGGGTGAGCAGTTCTTC.

This clone was counted only a few times. The chain is built from TRBV2 and TRBJ2-3, with 12 bases aligning to TRBD2. There are 16 residues in the CDR3. The V segment lost 6 bases and the J segment 4 bases; nucleotides outside the gene matches: 8. Germline V gives CDR1 SNHLY, CDR2 FYNNEI. The CDR3 nucleotides are TGTGCCAGCAGCCATAGGACTAGCGGGGCGGCAGATACGCAGTATTTT. Translation gives CASSHRTSGAADTQYF.

The chain links TRBV28 to TRBJ2-7, with 10 nucleotides matching TRBD2. Germline V gene lookup returns CDR1 MDHEN and CDR2 SYDVKM. Trimming removed 5 bases from V and 2 bases from J; junction bases left unmatched: 9. The CDR3 is 16 residues long. This CDR3 reads CASSDSGSGRAYEQYF. For the CDR3, the DNA is TGTGCCAGCAGTGACAGTGGGAGCGGGAGGGCCTACGAGCAGTACTTC.

CDR3 sequence (DNA): TGCGCCAGCAGCCCCGGGACAGGAGATCTAGCCCAGCATTTT. It specifies CASSPGTGDLAQHF. The V gene is TRBV5-1, the J gene TRBJ1-5; TRBD1 agrees at 8 bases. Per the germline V gene, CDR1 is SGHRS and CDR2 is YFSETQ. The CDR3 length is 14 residues. Trimming took 4 bases from V and 11 from J; bases not matched to a gene: 11.

This chain uses TRBV15 with TRBJ2-7; 8 bases are a match to TRBD1. CDR1 is LNHNV, CDR2 YYDKDF, per germline (reference sequence). The CDR3 has 15 amino acids. V gave up 3 bases and J gave up 3 bases; unmatched junction bases: 7. The CDR3 DNA reads as TGTGCCACCAGCAGCAGGGGGCAAGGGAACTACGAGCAGTACTTC. It codes for CATSSRGQGNYEQYF.

This clone was recorded once. V usage is TRBV28 and J usage is TRBJ2-7; D possibly matches TRBD1 or TRBD2 (6 bases each). This CDR3 spans 13 amino acids. CDR1 is MDHEN, CDR2 SYDVKM, per germline. V was shortened by 7 bases and J by 1 base, with 11 bases between the two germline ends. CDR3 loop: CASKRGDSYEQYF. As DNA, the CDR3 is TGTGCCAGCAAAAGGGGGGATTCCTACGAGCAGTACTTC.

The V gene is TRBV7-9, the J gene TRBJ2-7; possibly TRBD2 for D (6 bases). This CDR3 is built from 13 residues. The germline gives CDR1 SEHNR, CDR2 FQNEAQ (reference sequence). Trimming pared 5 bases from V and 5 bases from J, leaving 13 bases between. The CDR3 nucleotides read TGTGCCAGCAGCGCCCCGACTAGGGACGAGCAGTACTTC. It is translated as CASSAPTRDEQYF.

This clone has just one count. The chain uses TRBV29-1 and TRBJ1-4; 7 bases match TRBD1. The CDR3 has 14 residues. Trimming at V came to 5 bases and at J to 8 bases, leaving 11 bases not matched to a gene. Germline V gene data show CDR1 as SQVTM and CDR2 as ANQGSEA. The CDR3 here is CSVNRRDSLEKLFF. The CDR3 DNA sequence: TGCAGCGTTAATCGCCGGGACAGCCTAGAAAAACTGTTTTTT.

The V gene is TRBV27, the J gene TRBJ2-2; 13 bases are shared with TRBD2. The junction had 12 bases not matched to a gene; V was cut back by 5 bases and J by 6 bases. Looked up from germline, CDR1 is MNHEY and CDR2 is SMNVEV (reference sequence). CDR3 length equals 18 residues. The CDR3 DNA reads TGTGCCAGCAGTCCGCGGACTAGCGGGAGCGCCGGGCCCGGGGAGCTGTTTTTT. This sequence encodes CASSPRTSGSAGPGELFF.

Points on this clone: The sample holds other DNA sequences that translate to the same CDR3. V and J are TRBV5-1 and TRBJ1-6, with 7 bases aligning to TRBD1. Germline assignment: CDR1 SGHRS and CDR2 YFSETQ. V dropped 5 bases and J dropped 10; count of bases not matched to a gene: 12. The CDR3 runs to 15 residues. The CDR3 loop reads CASSLSGTEGSPLHF. The CDR3 DNA sequence: TGCGCCAGCAGTTTGTCCGGGACAGAAGGGTCACCCCTCCACTTT.

In this sample, this clone turned up a few times. The chain links TRBV30 to TRBJ2-7, with D maybe TRBD2 (5 bases). The CDR3 consists of 13 residues. CDR1 and CDR2 (germline): GTSNPN, SVGIG (reference sequence). The V and J ends lost 4 bases and 0 bases respectively, with 10 bases between them. Here the CDR3 DNA reads TGTGCCTGGATCAGCGGCAACTCCTACGAGCAGTACTTC. Translating it yields CAWISGNSYEQYF.

CDR3 in DNA: TGTGCCACCAGCTCAACTCGACAGGGCAACTATGGCTACACCTTC. Amino acids: CATSSTRQGNYGYTF. This chain uses TRBV15 with TRBJ1-2; 7 nucleotides align to TRBD1. Germline CDR1 is LNHNV and CDR2 is YYDKDF (reference sequence). CDR3 length equals 15 residues. The J segment lost 2 bases and the V segment lost 5 bases, leaving 8 bases of the junction unmatched. Drawing the rest from reference TRBV15 and TRBJ1-2, the complete variable domain is DAMVIQNPRYQVTQFGKPVTLSCSQTLNHNVMYWYQQKSSQAPKLLFHYYDKDFNNEADTPDNFQSRRPNTSFCFLDIRSPGLGDTAMYLCATSSTRQGNYGYTFGSGTRLTVV.

The chain employs TRBV2 and TRBJ1-2; tentative D call: TRBD1 (5 bases). Trimming removed 4 bases at V and 6 bases at J, with 12 bases between. Germline CDR1 reads SNHLY; CDR2 reads FYNNEI. There are 13 residues in the CDR3. The chain's CDR3 is CASSVRGDDGYTF. CDR3 bases: TGTGCCAGCAGTGTTCGGGGGGACGATGGCTACACCTTC. The full variable domain, in which reference TRBV2 and TRBJ1-2 provide the parts outside the CDR3, is EPEVTQTPSHQVTQMGQEVILRCVPISNHLYFYWYRQILGQKVEFLVSFYNNEISEKSEIFDDQFSVERPDGSNFTLKIRSTKLEDSAMYFCASSVRGDDGYTFGSGTRLTVV.

The chain recombines TRBV18 with TRBJ2-7; TRBD2 agrees at 9 bases. This CDR3 region has 16 residues. Germline V CDR1 and CDR2: KGHSH, LQKENI. V trimming: 5 bases; J trimming: 0 bases; junction bases outside the gene matches: 8. The CDR3 DNA reads as TGTGCCAGCTCATTCCGACTAGCGGAGGCCTCCTACGAGCAGTACTTC. Translation: CASSFRLAEASYEQYF.

This clone was recorded a few times. This chain uses TRBV25-1 with TRBJ1-2; TRBD1 is a possible D gene (5 bases). V lost 1 base and J 0 bases, leaving 18 bases between the germline ends. The CDR3 is made up of 18 amino acids. Per germline, CDR1 MGHDK and CDR2 SYGVNS. CDR3 sequence: CASSELGQGTQANYGYTF. DNA of the CDR3: TGTGCCAGCAGTGAATTAGGGCAGGGCACTCAAGCTAACTATGGCTACACCTTC.

To note about this clone: At the DNA level, this CDR3 is encoded by other sequences in the same sample as well. The genes are TRBV11-2 and TRBJ2-1; 10 bases match TRBD2. Germline CDR1 reads SGHAT; CDR2 reads FQNNGV. CDR3 size: 15 residues. After removal of 5 bases from V and 4 bases from J, the junction contained 5 bases not matched to a gene. CDR3 coding DNA: TGTGCCAGCAGCCCCCGGACTAGCGGATACAATGAGCAGTTCTTC. It encodes CASSPRTSGYNEQFF.